The 17 T cell receptor beta chains presented below share a single source sample, sequenced in a study of cytomegalovirus exposure and HLA in healthy donors. The PCR was carried out with 60 Vbeta primers and 13 Jbeta primers. Profiling relied on immunoSEQ multiplex PCR, and the TCRdb table lists in-frame clones only, not all of them. The sample lists around 91,000 clones, around 64% occurring once. The sequenced material came from PBMCs. These receptors all come from a human donor in good health.

This clone turned up a few times. The chain carries TRBV20-1 and TRBJ2-1; 8 bases line up with TRBD2. J was trimmed by 16 bases and V by 6 bases; bases with no gene match: 11. The germline CDR1 and CDR2 sequences are DFQATT and SNEGSKA (reference sequence). The CDR3 is 11 amino acids. CDR3 in DNA: TGCAGTGCGATCGCGGGGGGCCCTCATTTCTTC. It yields the protein CSAIAGGPHFF.

This clone has just a few counts. The V call is TRBV6-5, the J call TRBJ2-7; possibly TRBD1 for D (7 bases). This CDR3 spans 13 amino acids. Trimming removed 8 bases at V and 4 bases at J, with 15 bases between. Germline V gene sequence: CDR1 MNHEY, CDR2 SVGAGI. The CDR3 nucleotides read TGTGCCAGCGCGACAGGGAGGAGGTACGAGCAGTACTTC. Residues: CASATGRRYEQYF.

J is TRBJ1-3 and V is TRBV5-6; D is perhaps TRBD1 (5 bases). Germline V gene data show CDR1 as SGHDT and CDR2 as YYEEEE. Between the trimmed V and J ends, which lost 3 bases and 0 bases, there was a span of 13 bases. The CDR3 runs to 16 residues. DNA of the CDR3: TGTGCCAGCAGCTCCGGGGGGATCAGCTCTGGAAACACCATATATTTT. Translating gives CASSSGGISSGNTIYF.

The genes are TRBV20-1 and TRBJ2-5; D is ambiguous. In germline, CDR1 is DFQATT, CDR2 SNEGSKA (reference sequence). With 5 bases removed from V and 0 bases from J, the gap between germline ends came to 4 bases. The CDR3 has 11 amino acids. The CDR3 DNA sequence: TGCAGTGCTCAGAACCAAGAGACCCAGTACTTC. It yields the protein CSAQNQETQYF.

The genes are TRBV29-1 and TRBJ1-1, with TRBD1 identical over 11 bases. J lost 5 bases, V lost 5 bases, and 4 bases had no gene match. The CDR3 is made up of 13 amino acids. Germline loops: CDR1 SQVTM, CDR2 ANQGSEA. This chain's CDR3 is CSVLGTGGTEAFF. The CDR3 region has the DNA TGCAGCGTTCTGGGGACAGGGGGTACTGAAGCTTTCTTT.

This chain links TRBV10-3 with TRBJ2-7, with D perhaps matching TRBD1 (5 bases). Germline CDR1 reads ENHRY; CDR2 reads SYGVKD. This CDR3 region has 16 residues. The V end lost 1 base, the J end lost 6 bases, and 19 bases lay between the germline ends. The CDR3 coding sequence is TGTGCCATCAGTGAGTGGGTCGGGCAGGGAAGGGCCGAGCAGTACTTC. This gives the protein CAISEWVGQGRAEQYF.

This sequence joins TRBV5-1 and TRBJ2-5, with 7 bases that match TRBD1. The better agreement between TRBJ2-7 and the DNA end casts doubt on the J call. The CDR3 sequence is 17 residues long. From germline, CDR1 is SGHRS and CDR2 YFSETQ. The CDR3 DNA follows: TGCGCCAGCAGCTTGCGACCCGGAGTGGGACAGATCTACGAGCAGTACTTC. It translates to CASSLRPGVGQIYEQYF.

This CDR3 reads CATSRGTGFYEQYF. The CDR3 DNA reads as TGTGCCACCAGCAGAGGGACAGGTTTCTACGAGCAGTACTTC. This chain links TRBV15 with TRBJ2-7; 7 nucleotides line up with TRBD1. The CDR3 sequence is 14 residues long. Germline V gene sequence: CDR1 LNHNV, CDR2 YYDKDF (reference sequence). V shed 1 base, J shed 3 bases, and the junction held 3 bases outside the gene matches.

About this clone itself: Other nucleotide sequences in the sample specify the same CDR3. CDR3 nucleotides: TGTGCCAGCAGCTTGGGCGGACAGGGTTCCTACGAGCAGTACTTC. Amino acids: CASSLGGQGSYEQYF. The chain is built from TRBV5-4 and TRBJ2-7; TRBD1 matches at 8 bases. Germline V gives CDR1 SGHNT, CDR2 YYREEE (reference sequence). This CDR3 has 15 amino acids. Trimming cost V 0 bases and J 1 base; bases outside gene matches: 3.

The chain employs TRBV7-2 and TRBJ2-7; a weak D match, TRBD1 (5 bases). The V end lost 5 bases, the J end lost 6 bases, and 14 bases lay between the germline ends. The CDR3 totals 13 residues. Germline V gives CDR1 SGHTA, CDR2 FQGNSA. The chain's CDR3 is CASSPGAQGEQYF. The CDR3 region has the DNA TGTGCCAGCAGCCCTGGGGCCCAAGGCGAGCAGTACTTC.

This clone was found once. This chain uses TRBV7-6 with TRBJ1-1; 9 bases line up with TRBD1. V trimming: 1 base; J trimming: 1 base; junction bases outside the gene matches: 10. This CDR3 has 18 residues. Germline lookup yields CDR1 SGHVS and CDR2 FNYEAQ. The CDR3 coding sequence is TGTGCCAGCAGCTTAGATCCGCCGGGACAGGGAACGAACACTGAAGCTTTCTTT. This sequence encodes CASSLDPPGQGTNTEAFF.

The chain employs TRBV5-4 and TRBJ1-2; D gene unclear. V lost 2 bases, J lost 4 bases, and 12 bases lay in between. Germline CDR1 SGHNT, CDR2 YYREEE (reference sequence). The CDR3 contains 14 residues. CDR3 sequence reads: CASSFPGPTYGYTF. The CDR3 DNA follows: TGTGCCAGCAGCTTTCCGGGTCCCACCTATGGCTACACCTTC.

V usage is TRBV5-1 and J usage is TRBJ2-5, with 9 bases fitting TRBD2. Germline CDR1 is SGHRS and CDR2 is YFSETQ. The CDR3 runs 17 residues. Trimming at V came to 0 bases and at J to 5 bases, leaving 11 bases not matched to a gene. The CDR3 spells CASSLGLSGGYEETQYF. For the CDR3, the DNA is TGCGCCAGCAGCTTGGGTCTCAGCGGGGGGTATGAGGAGACCCAGTACTTC.

This clone is a singleton in its sample. V gene TRBV7-2 combines with J gene TRBJ1-2, with TRBD1 identical over 10 bases. The CDR3 contains 14 residues. Germline CDR1 reads SGHTA; CDR2 reads FQGNSA. Losses at the gene ends were 2 bases for V and 7 bases for J; bases not matched to a gene: 4. The CDR3 nucleotides read TGTGCCAGCAGCTTACGGGACAGGGGACGTGGCTACACCTTC. The encoded protein is CASSLRDRGRGYTF.

CDR3 region: CASSLDGRGYTF. The CDR3 DNA reads TGTGCCAGCAGCTTAGATGGGAGAGGCTACACCTTC. This chain uses TRBV7-2 with TRBJ1-2, with unresolved D. This CDR3 is built from 12 residues. The V end was cut by 1 base, the J end by 8 bases, with 8 bases between. Germline lookup yields CDR1 SGHTA and CDR2 FQGNSA.

The chain joins TRBV5-8 to TRBJ2-5; 8 bases agree with TRBD1. The V and J ends lost 3 bases and 0 bases, in that order; junction bases with no gene match: 1. The CDR3 totals 14 residues. Germline CDR1 SGHTS, CDR2 YDEGEE. CDR3 in amino acids: CASSSTGDQETQYF. DNA for the CDR3: TGTGCCAGCAGCTCGACAGGGGACCAAGAGACCCAGTACTTC.

This chain connects TRBV7-9 to TRBJ2-3, with a weak D call TRBD2 (7 bases). Trimming removed 5 bases at V and 3 bases at J, with 21 bases between. Germline CDR1 and CDR2: SEHNR and FQNEAQ (reference sequence). The CDR3 totals 17 residues. The CDR3 DNA reads as TGTGCCAGCAGCCCTATACTGAACGGGGGGCCGACAGATACGCAGTATTTT. Translation gives CASSPILNGGPTDTQYF.